This T cell receptor (beta chain) was observed in a study of T-cell reconstitution after alpha-beta-depleted transplantation in children (dated by TCRdb to about 2016). A note on the overall study: T-cell immune reconstitution after TCRalphabeta/CD19-depleted allogeneic hematopoietic cell transplantation in children was quantitatively tracked in the study by means of TCR repertoire profiling. General study outcomes and caveats: About two months after transplant, the apparently early recovery of alphabetaT-cell counts reportedly depended on just several hundred clones that had expanded rapidly and came from non-depleted graft cells. In some patients, the high TCRbeta diversity seen at day 60 was put down to recipient T cells and intrathymic progenitors that had survived conditioning. Over the following months the frequencies of hyperexpanded clones went down, and after one year T-cell counts and TCRbeta diversity were mostly credited to newly produced T cells.

To prepare the library, PCR was applied. The sequencer listed for this sample is Illumina HiSeq 2500. TCR libraries were prepared with molecular barcoding, using unique molecular identifiers to normalize TCRbeta repertoire quantification. Starting from the raw public reads, TCRdb applied fastp trimming at Q25, assembled clones with MiXCR and retained in-frame beta chains. Every entry covers one CDR3 protein and lists the most common genes and DNA from its rows. Within this sample are 150,000 to 250,000 distinct CDR3 sequences, with roughly 6.5% of them counted one time only. The ten largest clones take up about 4.4% of the sample. V gives up 4 bases and J gives up 3 bases, and the segment between their germline ends measures 7 bases. Per the germline V gene, SGHVS is the CDR1 and FQNEAQ is the CDR2. Spanning cysteine to phenylalanine, the CDR3 consists of 12 amino acids. This entry keeps only the CDR3 DNA: 36 bases, framed from base 1.

This clonotype was observed a few times. The specificity of this receptor is unknown. No much larger clone is present one base from it, and per-base qualities are unavailable. The sample's treatment or condition, from its label and the paper: allogeneic hematopoietic cell transplantation with graft depleted of TCRalphabeta T cells and CD19 B cells. The transplant recipients were children given TCRalphabeta/CD19-depleted allogeneic hematopoietic cell grafts. The V and J genes are TRBV7-8 and TRBJ2-7; the D gene cannot be resolved reliably. The sequence was obtained from a girl under three years old with combined immunodeficiency, due to receive a stem cell transplant. Source: PBMCs, taken before TCRalphabeta/CD19-depleted stem cell transplant. The CDR3 region reads CASSSRSYEQYF. In nucleotides, the sequence is TGTGCCAGCAGCTCCCGCAGCTACGAGCAGTACTTC.